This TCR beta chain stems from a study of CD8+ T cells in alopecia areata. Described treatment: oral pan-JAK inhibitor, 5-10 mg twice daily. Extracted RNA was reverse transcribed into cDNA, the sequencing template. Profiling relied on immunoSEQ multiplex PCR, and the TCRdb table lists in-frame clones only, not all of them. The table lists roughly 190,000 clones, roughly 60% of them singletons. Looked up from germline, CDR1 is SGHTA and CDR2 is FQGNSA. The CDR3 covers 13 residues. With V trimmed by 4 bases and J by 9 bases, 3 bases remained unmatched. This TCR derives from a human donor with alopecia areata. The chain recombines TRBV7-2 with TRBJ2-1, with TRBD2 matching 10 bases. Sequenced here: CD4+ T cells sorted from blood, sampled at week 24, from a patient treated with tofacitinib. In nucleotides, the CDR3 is TGTGCCAGCAGCTCTCGGACTAGCGGTGAGCAGTTCTTC. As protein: CASSSRTSGEQFF.